Below are 6 T cell receptor beta chains sequenced from a single sample in a study of Graves' ophthalmopathy and Graves' hyperthyroidism. Amplification of the TCR beta CDR3 regions used RNA transcripts (as template). The authors performed first-round RT-PCR with HTBI primers and then a second-round multiplex PCR. Using its own MiXCR run on the multiplex PCR reads, TCRdb lists one record per CDR3 protein. Of over 450,000 distinct CDR3 sequences listed, 14% are singletons. The sequencing sample was made of blood. The receptors derive from a woman in her thirties with Graves' ophthalmopathy.

The chain couples TRBV6-5 to TRBJ2-7, with D uncertain. CDR1 is MNHEY and CDR2 is SVGAGI in the germline V gene. The CDR3 is 13 amino acids. V was shortened by 0 bases and J by 5 bases, with 8 bases between the two germline ends. Here the CDR3 DNA reads TGTGCCAGCAGTTACTCGATCAGGCACGAGCAGTACTTC. Its translation: CASSYSIRHEQYF.

This clonotype was observed many times. This chain links TRBV28 with TRBJ1-6; D is unresolved. Between the trimmed V and J ends, which lost 6 bases and 11 bases, there was a span of 11 bases. The germline gives CDR1 MDHEN, CDR2 SYDVKM. CDR3 length equals 12 residues. In nucleotides, the CDR3 is TGTGCCAGCAGGAGAGGAGGTCCACCCCTCCACTTT. Its protein is CASRRGGPPLHF.

This clonotype was observed at least ten times. The chain carries TRBV12-3 or TRBV12-4 and TRBJ1-2, with TRBD1 identical over 7 bases. V shed 4 bases, J shed 3 bases, and the junction held 5 bases outside the gene matches. This CDR3 has 14 residues. The CDR3 loop is CASSYTGADYGYTF. CDR3 nucleotide sequence: TGTGCCAGCAGTTACACAGGGGCAGACTATGGCTACACCTTC.

This clonotype came up many times. This chain links TRBV11-2 with TRBJ2-2; 7 bases map to TRBD2. The germline gives CDR1 SGHAT, CDR2 FQNNGV. The CDR3 runs 17 residues. Trimming at V came to 1 base and at J to 4 bases, leaving 9 bases not matched to a gene. CDR3 amino acids: CASSLGWRGGSTGELFF. Here the CDR3 DNA reads TGTGCCAGCAGCTTAGGATGGCGGGGAGGGAGCACCGGGGAGCTGTTTTTT.

This clonotype was found many times. The rearrangement links TRBV15 to TRBJ1-2, with no clear D. V dropped 0 bases and J dropped 4 bases, with 12 bases sitting between them. Germline lookup yields CDR1 LNHNV and CDR2 YYDKDF (reference sequence). The length of the CDR3 is 15 residues. CDR3 protein: CATSRDLVGVYGYTF. CDR3 DNA: TGTGCCACCAGCAGAGATTTGGTCGGGGTCTATGGCTACACCTTC. The full variable domain, completed using reference TRBV15 and TRBJ1-2, is DAMVIQNPRYQVTQFGKPVTLSCSQTLNHNVMYWYQQKSSQAPKLLFHYYDKDFNNEADTPDNFQSRRPNTSFCFLDIRSPGLGDTAMYLCATSRDLVGVYGYTFGSGTRLTVV.

This clonotype was observed a handful of times. The rearrangement uses TRBV12-5 and TRBJ1-3, with D unresolved. V was clipped by 4 bases and J by 0 bases, with 13 bases between them. CDR3 length: 16 amino acids. The germline CDR1 and CDR2 sequences are LGHNT and FRNRAP. The CDR3 loop reads CASGSPRPVSGNTIYF. CDR3 bases: TGTGCTAGTGGTTCGCCACGGCCCGTCTCTGGAAACACCATATATTTT.